Included here is one TCR beta chain sequence, with context. What antigen it recognizes has not been identified. Base qualities are not provided; no much larger clone lies one nucleotide away. This specimen's treatment or condition label, per the study, means: some 20 received Ad26.COV2.S at low or high dose, single or two shots; about 5 received placebo; per-sample allocation not given. Repertoires of vaccine and placebo recipients were sequenced from samples collected on day 63 after the first injection. Cohort 1b enrolled 25 to 30 adults aged 18-55 years at a single site in Boston, USA, between 29 July and 7 August 2020. Ad26.COV2.S consisted of a replication-incompetent adenovirus type 26 vector by which a prefusion-stabilized SARS-CoV-2 spike protein from the original Wuhan strain was expressed. Including cysteine and phenylalanine, the CDR3 has 18 amino acids. Kept here is only the CDR3 DNA, which spans 54 bases and is read in frame from base 1. Germline trimming amounts to 5 bases on V and 7 bases on J, with 13 as the count of junction bases outside the gene matches. CDR1 WNHNN and CDR2 SYGVQD were looked up in the germline V gene (reference sequence).

These data are taken from a study of Ad26.COV2.S vaccination and SARS-CoV-2 variants (dated by TCRdb to the early 2020s). For context, the study as a whole: Vaccine-arm donors were drawn from COV1001, a multicentre, randomized, double-blind, placebo-controlled phase I-IIa trial of Ad26.COV2.S in healthy adults. Ad26.COV2.S was administered intramuscularly at a dose of 5x10^10 or 1x10^11 viral particles, either as one shot or as two shots given 56 days apart. Sequencing of the TCRbeta repertoire served to evaluate the specificity and breadth of SARS-CoV-2-reactive T cell receptors following Ad26.COV2.S vaccination. The TCR-sequenced set comprised around 30 samples: around 20 Ad26.COV2.S vaccine recipients, 5 placebo recipients and 8 SARS-CoV-2 convalescent individuals. Trial participants were randomized into five groups of five: low-dose or high-dose Ad26.COV2.S given once or twice, or placebo on both occasions. Throughout the experiments and outcome assessment, investigators stayed blinded to trial group allocation.

The immunoSEQ Assay was the method used to sequence TCRbeta CDR3 regions. After extraction, genomic DNA underwent amplification by bias-controlled multiplex PCR, followed by high-throughput sequencing. The authors' pipeline ran thus. To quantify the absolute abundance of every unique TCRbeta CDR3 region, sequences were collapsed and filtered. Usable DNA was measured by amplifying reference genes present in all nucleated cells, and TCRbeta template counts were normalized to that usable DNA to estimate T cell fraction. Repertoire TCRs were annotated as SARS-CoV-2-specific by exact matching of V gene, CDR3 amino acid sequence and J gene to a known reactive TCR set. The reference SARS-CoV-2 TCR set was derived from MIRA and filtered for enrichment in COVID-19-positive ImmuneCODE repertoires, a step that removed public or cross-reactive TCRs. Using the MIRA antigens, annotated TCRs were further analysed by specific ORF or by position within an ORF. Breadth was defined as the number of annotated unique rearrangements divided by the total number of unique productive rearrangements, and depth was defined as the summed frequency of the annotated unique rearrangements. Group comparisons of TCR breadth used two-sided Wilcoxon rank-sum tests. The clones in this table, taken by TCRdb from immuneACCESS, are in-frame only. Not every clone is retained; where verified, under half of the shortfall comes from an unresolved V gene, and the cause of the rest is unknown. V, J and clone size were drawn from that table, and D and trimming were deduced from the DNA. The sample contains hundreds of thousands of clones, roughly 85% of them found a single time. The top ten constitute about 3.3% of the sample.

Overall study results and their limits: It was noted by the authors that total T cell responses may have been underestimated by the TCR breadth and depth analyses. Vaccine and placebo recipients had similar non-spike TCR breadth, a finding consistent with the vaccine containing only spike. The study was not powered for comparison of responses between vaccine doses or regimens. Substantial breadth of spike-specific CD8+ and CD4+ T cell responses was reported after vaccination. Spike-specific TCR breadth was higher in Ad26.COV2.S recipients than in placebo recipients (P = 0.0014).

The sequence came from a person between 18 and 65 years old who received the Ad26.COV2.S COVID-19 vaccine or a placebo. The rearrangement joined TRBV10-1 to TRBJ2-3; 15 nucleotides in the junction match TRBD2. The sample in question was peripheral blood, obtained in a trial of Ad26.COV2.S vaccine versus placebo. CDR3 loop: CASSRTSGGAGSPNTQYF. The DNA is as follows: TGCGCCAGCAGTCGGACTAGCGGGGGGGCCGGTTCCCCGAATACGCAGTATTTT.